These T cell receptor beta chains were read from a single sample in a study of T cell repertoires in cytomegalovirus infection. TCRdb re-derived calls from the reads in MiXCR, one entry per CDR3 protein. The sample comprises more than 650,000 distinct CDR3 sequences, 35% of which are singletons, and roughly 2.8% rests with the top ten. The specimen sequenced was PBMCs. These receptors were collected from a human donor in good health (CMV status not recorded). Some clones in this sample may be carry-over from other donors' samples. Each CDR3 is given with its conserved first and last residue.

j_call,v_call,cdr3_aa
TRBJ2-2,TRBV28,CDSSFLGPGTGELFF
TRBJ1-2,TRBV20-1,CSASLAAGLRGRDGYTF
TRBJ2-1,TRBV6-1,CASSWWSPTYEQFF
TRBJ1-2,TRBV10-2,CASSVSGYDRNGYTF
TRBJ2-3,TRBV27,CASSFGQNTDTQYF
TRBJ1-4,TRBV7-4,CANHNEKLLF
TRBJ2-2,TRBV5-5,CASSLATVPGELFF
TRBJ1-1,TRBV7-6,CASSLADRGRAFF
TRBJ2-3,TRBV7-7,CASSHTGDTQYF
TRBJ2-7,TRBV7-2,CASSLGAEQYF
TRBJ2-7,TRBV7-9,CASSLEGLGRVEQYF
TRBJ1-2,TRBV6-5,CASSFRTGGDYGYTF
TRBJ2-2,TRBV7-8,CASSLDPAGGGELFF
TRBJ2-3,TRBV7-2,CASSLFGLAGGPQTQDTQYF
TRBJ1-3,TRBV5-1,CASSQDLLGNTIYF
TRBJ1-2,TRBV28,CASILTGFGGYTF
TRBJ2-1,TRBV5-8,CASSSMGLAGVADYNEQFF
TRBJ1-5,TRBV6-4,CASSAETGSPQHF
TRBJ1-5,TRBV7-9,CASSSAGWDSNQPQHF
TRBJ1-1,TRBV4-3,CASSQGGGRNTEPFF
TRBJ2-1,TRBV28,CASLPSGAYEQFF